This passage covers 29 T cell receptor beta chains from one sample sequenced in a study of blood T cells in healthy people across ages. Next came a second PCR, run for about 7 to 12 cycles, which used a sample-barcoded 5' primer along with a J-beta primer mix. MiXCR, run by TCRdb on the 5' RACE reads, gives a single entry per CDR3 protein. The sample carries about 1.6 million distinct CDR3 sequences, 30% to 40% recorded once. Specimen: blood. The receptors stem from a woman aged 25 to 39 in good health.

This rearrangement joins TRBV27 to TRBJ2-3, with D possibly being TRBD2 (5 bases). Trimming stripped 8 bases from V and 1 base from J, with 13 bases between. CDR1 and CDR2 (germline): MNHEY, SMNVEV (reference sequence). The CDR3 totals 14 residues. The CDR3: CASGDEEGTDTQYF. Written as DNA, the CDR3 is TGTGCCAGCGGGGATGAGGAGGGCACAGATACGCAGTATTTT.

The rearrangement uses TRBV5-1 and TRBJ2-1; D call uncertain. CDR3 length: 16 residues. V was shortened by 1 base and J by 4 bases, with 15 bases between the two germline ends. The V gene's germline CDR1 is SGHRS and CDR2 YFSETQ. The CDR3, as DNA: TGCGCCAGCAGCTTGAGGTCGAAGAAATATTACAATGAGCAGTTCTTC. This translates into CASSLRSKKYYNEQFF.

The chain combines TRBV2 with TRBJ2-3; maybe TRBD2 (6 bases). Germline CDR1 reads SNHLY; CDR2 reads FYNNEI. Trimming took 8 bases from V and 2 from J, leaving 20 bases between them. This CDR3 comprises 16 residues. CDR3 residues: CASGSLWRDLTDTQYF. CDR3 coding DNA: TGTGCCAGCGGAAGCCTCTGGCGGGACCTCACAGATACGCAGTATTTT.

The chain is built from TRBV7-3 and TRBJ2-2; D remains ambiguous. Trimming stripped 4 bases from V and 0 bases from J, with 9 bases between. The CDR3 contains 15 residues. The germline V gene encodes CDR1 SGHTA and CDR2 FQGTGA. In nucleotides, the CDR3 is TGTGCCAGCAGCTCCGCGTCCACGAACACCGGGGAGCTGTTTTTT. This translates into CASSSASTNTGELFF.

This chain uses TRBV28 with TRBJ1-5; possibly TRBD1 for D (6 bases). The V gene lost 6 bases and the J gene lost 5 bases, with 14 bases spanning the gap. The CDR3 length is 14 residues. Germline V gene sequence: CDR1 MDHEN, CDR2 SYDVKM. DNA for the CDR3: TGTGCCAGCAGCCCGGGGACAAGGCATCAGCCCCAGCATTTT. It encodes CASSPGTRHQPQHF.

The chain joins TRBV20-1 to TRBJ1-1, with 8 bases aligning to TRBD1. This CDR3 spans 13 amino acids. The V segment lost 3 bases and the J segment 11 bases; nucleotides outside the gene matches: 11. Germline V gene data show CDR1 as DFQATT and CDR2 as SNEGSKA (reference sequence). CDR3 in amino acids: CSASPGQDLVAFF. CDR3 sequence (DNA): TGCAGTGCTAGTCCGGGACAGGACTTAGTGGCTTTCTTT.

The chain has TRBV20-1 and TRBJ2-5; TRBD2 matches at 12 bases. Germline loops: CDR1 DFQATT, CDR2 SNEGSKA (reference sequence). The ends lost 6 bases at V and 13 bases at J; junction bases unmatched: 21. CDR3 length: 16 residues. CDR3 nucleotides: TGCAGTGCACGAACTACCCCTAGCGGGGGGGCTTTGGTCGTGTACTTC. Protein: CSARTTPSGGALVVYF.

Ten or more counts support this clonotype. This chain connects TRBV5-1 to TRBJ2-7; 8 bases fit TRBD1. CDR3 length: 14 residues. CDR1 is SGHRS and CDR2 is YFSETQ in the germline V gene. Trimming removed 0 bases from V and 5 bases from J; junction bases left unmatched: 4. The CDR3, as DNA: TGCGCCAGCAGCTTGGGACAGGGGATAAACGAGCAGTACTTC. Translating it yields CASSLGQGINEQYF.

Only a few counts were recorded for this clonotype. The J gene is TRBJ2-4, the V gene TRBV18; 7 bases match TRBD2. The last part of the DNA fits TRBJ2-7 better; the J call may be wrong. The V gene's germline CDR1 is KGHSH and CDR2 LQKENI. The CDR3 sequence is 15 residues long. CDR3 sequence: CASSPQSGETYEQYF. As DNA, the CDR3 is TGTGCCAGCTCACCACAGAGCGGGGAGACCTACGAGCAGTACTTC.

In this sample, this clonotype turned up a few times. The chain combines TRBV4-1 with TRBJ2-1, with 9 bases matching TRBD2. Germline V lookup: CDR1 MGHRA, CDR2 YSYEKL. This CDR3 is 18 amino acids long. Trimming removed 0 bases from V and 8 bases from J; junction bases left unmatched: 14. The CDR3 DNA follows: TGCGCCAGCAGCCAAGATATGGGCCTAGCGGGAAAAGTTTATGAGCAGTTCTTC. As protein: CASSQDMGLAGKVYEQFF.

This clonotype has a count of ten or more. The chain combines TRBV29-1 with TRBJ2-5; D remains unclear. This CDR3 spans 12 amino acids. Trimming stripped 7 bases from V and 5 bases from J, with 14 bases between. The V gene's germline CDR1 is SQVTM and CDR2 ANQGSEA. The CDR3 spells CSARSNLETQYF. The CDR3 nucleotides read TGCAGCGCCCGGTCGAACTTGGAGACCCAGTACTTC.

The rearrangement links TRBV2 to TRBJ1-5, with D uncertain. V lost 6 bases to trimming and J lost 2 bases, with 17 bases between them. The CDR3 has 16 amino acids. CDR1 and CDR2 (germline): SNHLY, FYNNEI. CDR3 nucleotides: TGTGCCAGCAGGGGCACGGGATCCGGCGGCAATCAGCCCCAGCATTTT. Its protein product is CASRGTGSGGNQPQHF.

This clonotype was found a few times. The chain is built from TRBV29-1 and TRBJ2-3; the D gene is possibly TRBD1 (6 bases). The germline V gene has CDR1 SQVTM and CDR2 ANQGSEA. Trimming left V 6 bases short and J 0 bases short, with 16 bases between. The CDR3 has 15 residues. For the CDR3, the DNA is TGCAGCGTGTTAAAGGACAGTACTAGCACAGATACGCAGTATTTT. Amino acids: CSVLKDSTSTDTQYF.

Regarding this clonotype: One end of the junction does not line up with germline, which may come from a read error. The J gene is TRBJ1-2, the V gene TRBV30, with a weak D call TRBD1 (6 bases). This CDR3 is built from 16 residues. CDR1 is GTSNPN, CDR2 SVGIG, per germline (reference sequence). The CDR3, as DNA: TGTGTCTGGAGCCCACGGCGGACATGGGGGCTCTATGGCTACACCTTC. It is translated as CVWSPRRTWGLYGYTF.

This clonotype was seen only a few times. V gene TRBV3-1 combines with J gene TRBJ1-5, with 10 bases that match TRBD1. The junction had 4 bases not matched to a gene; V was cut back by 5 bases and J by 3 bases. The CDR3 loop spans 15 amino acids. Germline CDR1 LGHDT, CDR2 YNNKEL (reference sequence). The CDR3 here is CASSGQGGDNQPQHF. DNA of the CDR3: TGTGCCAGCAGCGGACAGGGGGGCGACAATCAGCCCCAGCATTTT. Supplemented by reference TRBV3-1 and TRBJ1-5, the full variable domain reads DTAVSQTPKYLVTQMGNDKSIKCEQNLGHDTMYWYKQDSKKFLKIMFSYNNKELIINETVPNRFSPKSPDKAHLNLHINSLELGDSAVYFCASSGQGGDNQPQHFGDGTRLSIL.

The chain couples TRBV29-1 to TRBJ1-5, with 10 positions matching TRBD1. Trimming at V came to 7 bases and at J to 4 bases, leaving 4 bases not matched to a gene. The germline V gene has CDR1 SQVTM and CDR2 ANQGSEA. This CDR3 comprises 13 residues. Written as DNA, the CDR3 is TGCAGCGCCGGGGGACAGGGGAATCAGCCCCAGCATTTT. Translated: CSAGGQGNQPQHF.

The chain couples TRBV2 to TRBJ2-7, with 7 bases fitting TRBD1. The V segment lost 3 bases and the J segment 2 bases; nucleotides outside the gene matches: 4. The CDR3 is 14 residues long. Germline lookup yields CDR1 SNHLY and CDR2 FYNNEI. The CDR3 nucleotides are TGTGCCAGCAGTGACGGTGGGACAGCCTACGAGCAGTACTTC. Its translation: CASSDGGTAYEQYF.

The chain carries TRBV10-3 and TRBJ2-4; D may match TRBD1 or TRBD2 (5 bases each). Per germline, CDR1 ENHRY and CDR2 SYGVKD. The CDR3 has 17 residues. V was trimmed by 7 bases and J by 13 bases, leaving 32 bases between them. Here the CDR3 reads CAITNKGVAGTLGEQYF. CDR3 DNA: TGTGCCATCACTAACAAAGGGGTGGCAGGGACCTTGGGGGAGCAGTACTTC.

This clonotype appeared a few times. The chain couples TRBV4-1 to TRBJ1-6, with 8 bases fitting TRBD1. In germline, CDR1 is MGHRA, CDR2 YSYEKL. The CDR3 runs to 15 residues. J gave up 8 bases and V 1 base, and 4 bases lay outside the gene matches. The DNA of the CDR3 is TGCGCCAGCAGCCAAGGACAGGGGTATGATTCACCCCTCCACTTT. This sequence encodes CASSQGQGYDSPLHF.

CDR3 amino acids: CASSRNTAGELFF. The CDR3 DNA sequence: TGTGCCAGCAGCCGAAACACTGCCGGGGAGCTGTTTTTT. V and J are TRBV14 and TRBJ2-2; the D is unclear. This CDR3 spans 13 amino acids. The V gene's germline CDR1 is SGHDN and CDR2 FVKESK. V was trimmed by 4 bases and J by 6 bases, leaving 9 bases between them.

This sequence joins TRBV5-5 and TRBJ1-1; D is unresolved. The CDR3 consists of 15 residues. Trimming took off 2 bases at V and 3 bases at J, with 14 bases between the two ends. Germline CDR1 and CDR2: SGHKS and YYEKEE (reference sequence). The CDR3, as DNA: TGTGCCAGCAGCTTAAAGGGTACGCTGTACACTGAAGCTTTCTTT. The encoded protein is CASSLKGTLYTEAFF. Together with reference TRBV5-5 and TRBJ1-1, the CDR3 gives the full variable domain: DAGVTQSPTHLIKTRGQQVTLRCSPISGHKSVSWYQQVLGQGPQFIFQYYEKEERGRGNFPDRFSARQFPNYSSELNVNALLLGDSALYLCASSLKGTLYTEAFFGQGTRLTVV.

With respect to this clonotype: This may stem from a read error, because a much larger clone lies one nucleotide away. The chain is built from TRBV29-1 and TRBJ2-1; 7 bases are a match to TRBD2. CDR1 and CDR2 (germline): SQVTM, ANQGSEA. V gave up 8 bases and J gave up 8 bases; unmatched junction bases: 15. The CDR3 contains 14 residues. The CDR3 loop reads CSSTIGLVGYEQFF. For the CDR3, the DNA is TGCAGCTCAACCATCGGACTAGTGGGATATGAGCAGTTCTTC.

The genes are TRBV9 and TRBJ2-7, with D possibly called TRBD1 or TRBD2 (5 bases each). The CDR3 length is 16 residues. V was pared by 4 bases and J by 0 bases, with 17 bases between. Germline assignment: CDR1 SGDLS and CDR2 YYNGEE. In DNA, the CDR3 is TGTGCCAGCAGCCCCCGGGACCCGGTGAGCTCCTACGAGCAGTACTTC. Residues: CASSPRDPVSSYEQYF.

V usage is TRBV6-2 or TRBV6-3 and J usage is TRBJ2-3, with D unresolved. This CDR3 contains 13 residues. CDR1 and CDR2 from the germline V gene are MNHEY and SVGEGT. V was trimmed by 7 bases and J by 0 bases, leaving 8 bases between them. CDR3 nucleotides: TGTGCCAGCACTCGTCGGAGCACAGATACGCAGTATTTT. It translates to CASTRRSTDTQYF.

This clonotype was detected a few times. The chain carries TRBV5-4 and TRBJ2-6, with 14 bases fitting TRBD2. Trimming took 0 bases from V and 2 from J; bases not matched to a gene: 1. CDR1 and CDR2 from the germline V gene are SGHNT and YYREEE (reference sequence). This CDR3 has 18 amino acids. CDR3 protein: CASSLGLAGGPGANVLTF. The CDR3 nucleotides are TGTGCCAGCAGCTTGGGACTAGCGGGAGGGCCTGGGGCCAACGTCCTGACTTTC.

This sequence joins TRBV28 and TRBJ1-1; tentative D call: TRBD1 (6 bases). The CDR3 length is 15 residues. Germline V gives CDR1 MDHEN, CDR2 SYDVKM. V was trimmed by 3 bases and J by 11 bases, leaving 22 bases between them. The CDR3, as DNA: TGTGCCAGCAGTTTCCCCGAGACAGGAGCCTCGGGGGCTTTCTTT. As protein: CASSFPETGASGAFF.

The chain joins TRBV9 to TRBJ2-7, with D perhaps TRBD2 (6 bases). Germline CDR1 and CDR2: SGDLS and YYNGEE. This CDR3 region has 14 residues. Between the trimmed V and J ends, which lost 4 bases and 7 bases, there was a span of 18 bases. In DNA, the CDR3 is TGTGCCAGCAGCCCCCGTCGGGAGCCTGGGGAGCAGTACTTC. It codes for CASSPRREPGEQYF.

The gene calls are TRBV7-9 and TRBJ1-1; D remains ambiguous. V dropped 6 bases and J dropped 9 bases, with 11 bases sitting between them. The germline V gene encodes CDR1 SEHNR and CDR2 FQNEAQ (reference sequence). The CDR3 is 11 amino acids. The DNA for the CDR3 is TGTGCCAGCAGTCTGGAATACCAAGCTTTCTTT. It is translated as CASSLEYQAFF.

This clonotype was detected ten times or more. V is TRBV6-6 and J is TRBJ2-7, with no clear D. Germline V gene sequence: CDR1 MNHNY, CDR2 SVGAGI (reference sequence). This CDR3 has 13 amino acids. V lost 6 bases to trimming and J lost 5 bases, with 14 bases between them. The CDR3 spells CASRTGPAHEQYF. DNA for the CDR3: TGTGCCAGCAGAACCGGGCCAGCCCACGAGCAGTACTTC.